A single sample gave rise to the 15 T cell receptor beta chains below, sequenced in a study of blood T cell repertoires in COVID-19. TCRdb keeps only in-frame clones here, not all; method: immunoSEQ multiplex PCR. The sample includes under 400,000 clones, approximately 87% seen only once; the top ten take about 10%. Sequencing input: peripheral blood. The receptors were sampled from a woman between 25 and 40 years old with COVID-19, enrolled during active disease.

V usage is TRBV6-5 and J usage is TRBJ1-1; tentative D call: TRBD1 (5 bases). CDR1 MNHEY and CDR2 SVGAGI come from the germline V gene. V was pared by 11 bases and J by 5 bases, with 18 bases between. The CDR3 consists of 13 residues. The CDR3 is CAAVGQGRTEAFF. The CDR3 bases are TGTGCCGCCGTAGGTCAGGGAAGGACTGAAGCTTTCTTT.

This clone was counted once. The V and J genes are TRBV4-2 and TRBJ2-3; 11 positions match TRBD2. The CDR3 sequence is 16 residues long. Germline CDR1 is LGHNA and CDR2 is YNFKEQ. V was pared by 0 bases and J by 3 bases, with 2 bases of the junction left unmatched. CDR3 DNA sequence: TGTGCCAGCAGCCAAGATTGGACTAGCGGGACAGATACGCAGTATTTT. It specifies CASSQDWTSGTDTQYF.

The chain carries TRBV2 and TRBJ1-2; TRBD1 aligns across 7 bases. The CDR3 covers 16 residues. Per germline, CDR1 SNHLY and CDR2 FYNNEI. V gave up 0 bases and J gave up 3 bases; unmatched junction bases: 7. In DNA, the CDR3 is TGTGCCAGCAGTGAAGCGCTGGCAGGGGGTGACTATGGCTACACCTTC. This codes for CASSEALAGGDYGYTF.

The chain is built from TRBV5-6 and TRBJ2-3, with 13 bases lining up with TRBD2. From germline, CDR1 is SGHDT and CDR2 YYEEEE. The CDR3 spans 16 residues. Unmatched junction bases numbered 2, after V lost 4 bases and J lost 0 bases. The CDR3 DNA reads as TGTGCCAGCAGCATGGGACTAGCGGGGAGCACAGATACGCAGTATTTT. As protein: CASSMGLAGSTDTQYF.

This clone showed up just a few times. The chain uses TRBV7-3 and TRBJ2-5; 9 bases map to TRBD2. J gave up 3 bases and V 2 bases, and 7 bases lay outside the gene matches. The CDR3 consists of 16 residues. Germline assignment: CDR1 SGHTA and CDR2 FQGTGA. CDR3 DNA sequence: TGTGCCAGCAGCTTACGCGGGGGGGACCTTAAAGAGACCCAGTACTTC. Translated: CASSLRGGDLKETQYF.

This sequence joins TRBV30 and TRBJ1-3, with D perhaps matching TRBD1 (6 bases). The CDR3 contains 15 residues. The ends were cut back, 0 bases at V and 4 bases at J, with 13 bases in the middle. Germline V gene sequence: CDR1 GTSNPN, CDR2 SVGIG (reference sequence). CDR3 coding DNA: TGTGCCTGGAGTGTACGAGGGACAATGGGAAACACCATATATTTT. This translates into CAWSVRGTMGNTIYF.

The chain recombines TRBV6-2 or TRBV6-3 with TRBJ1-5; 8 bases match TRBD1. Germline V CDR1 and CDR2: MNHEY, SVGEGT. This CDR3 is built from 18 residues. Germline trimming cut 2 bases from V and 4 bases from J; bases unmatched to any gene: 13. CDR3 bases: TGTGCCAGCAGTTACACCCTAGATTCAGGGGGCTGGAATCAGCCCCAGCATTTT. Translating gives CASSYTLDSGGWNQPQHF.

This clone appeared a single time. The gene calls are TRBV11-2 and TRBJ1-6; D not resolved. The CDR3 has 14 amino acids. The ends were cut back, 0 bases at V and 10 bases at J, with 10 bases in the middle. The V gene's germline CDR1 is SGHAT and CDR2 FQNNGV. As DNA, the CDR3 is TGTGCCAGCAGCTTAGAGTTAGTATTCTCACCCCTCCACTTT. Translation: CASSLELVFSPLHF. Drawing the rest from reference TRBV11-2 and TRBJ1-6, the complete variable domain is EAGVAQSPRYKIIEKRQSVAFWCNPISGHATLYWYQQILGQGPKLLIQFQNNGVVDDSQLPKDRFSAERLKGVDSTLKIQPAKLEDSAVYLCASSLELVFSPLHFGNGTRLTVT.

CDR3 sequence: CASNGGGEQYF. As DNA, the CDR3 is TGTGCCAGCAATGGGGGGGGCGAGCAGTACTTC. This chain links TRBV21-1 with TRBJ2-7; the table's D call, TRBD2, has no DNA check behind it. TRBV21-1 is listed as a pseudogene. This CDR3 comprises 11 residues.

This sequence joins TRBV4-2 and TRBJ1-1; D perhaps matches TRBD1 (5 bases). The CDR3 consists of 15 residues. The germline gives CDR1 LGHNA, CDR2 YNFKEQ. Between the trimmed V and J ends, which lost 1 base and 5 bases, there was a span of 14 bases. The CDR3 region is CASSQVAAGGTEAFF. CDR3 DNA sequence: TGTGCCAGCAGCCAAGTGGCCGCCGGGGGGACTGAAGCTTTCTTT.

The rearrangement uses TRBV20-1 and TRBJ2-1, with TRBD2 identical over 10 bases. CDR3 length: 14 amino acids. The germline gives CDR1 DFQATT, CDR2 SNEGSKA (reference sequence). Trimming removed 3 bases from V and 6 bases from J; junction bases left unmatched: 5. The CDR3, as DNA: TGCAGTGCTAGTCCTAGCGGGAGCAGCAATGAGCAGTTCTTC. Translation gives CSASPSGSSNEQFF.

This sequence joins TRBV27 and TRBJ2-7; 10 bases map to TRBD2. This CDR3 region has 15 residues. The V and J ends lost 8 bases and 3 bases, in that order; junction bases with no gene match: 10. The V gene's germline CDR1 is MNHEY and CDR2 SMNVEV (reference sequence). Written as DNA, the CDR3 is TGTGCCAGCCGGCCCCTACTAGCGGGACTCTACGAGCAGTACTTC. Amino acid sequence: CASRPLLAGLYEQYF.

A remark on this clone: This sample also contains other DNA sequences that code for the same CDR3. The chain employs TRBV4-1 and TRBJ1-1, with D hard to call. Germline values: CDR1 MGHRA, CDR2 YSYEKL. This CDR3 spans 13 amino acids. The V gene lost 0 bases and the J gene lost 1 base, with 3 bases spanning the gap. The CDR3 protein is CASSQDKNTEAFF. In DNA, the CDR3 is TGCGCCAGCAGCCAAGATAAGAACACTGAAGCTTTCTTT.

The chain joins TRBV21-1 to TRBJ1-5. TRBV21-1 is a known pseudogene. The CDR3 covers 17 residues. The CDR3 DNA follows: TGTGCCAGCAGCAAAGGGGAGGACTCCTCAAGCAATCAGCCCCAGCATTTT. Translation gives CASSKGEDSSSNQPQHF.

The chain joins TRBV28 to TRBJ2-3; no definite D call. Per germline, CDR1 MDHEN and CDR2 SYDVKM. The CDR3 has 12 residues. The germline V and J ends were trimmed by 5 bases and 7 bases, with 10 bases remaining between them. The CDR3 region is CASSPPLHTQYF. DNA for the CDR3: TGTGCCAGCAGTCCCCCACTCCATACGCAGTATTTT.